Sequencing of this T cell receptor (beta chain) was carried out in a study of T-cell reconstitution after alpha-beta-depleted transplantation in children. Using unique molecular identifiers, the investigators prepared the TCRbeta library. TCRdb recomputed calls from the PCR reads with MiXCR, one row per CDR3 protein. The repertoire consists of hundreds of thousands of distinct CDR3 sequences, with roughly 15% occurring once and the leading ten covering around 30%. V lost 3 bases, J lost 1 base, and 10 bases lay in between. From germline, CDR1 is SGHRS and CDR2 YFSETQ. There are 15 residues in the CDR3.

Sequences were derived from PBMCs, mostly from graft donor cells, sampled 360 days after TCRalphabeta/CD19-depleted stem cell transplant. This receptor was obtained from a boy in the first two years of life who had a stem cell transplant for Wiskott-Aldrich syndrome, so the T cells may come from the graft donor. The V gene is TRBV5-1, the J gene TRBJ2-2, with D perhaps matching TRBD1 (6 bases). CDR3 amino acids: CASSWATGNTGELFF. CDR3 sequence (DNA): TGCGCCAGCAGCTGGGCGACAGGGAACACCGGGGAGCTGTTTTTT. Looking up the rest from reference TRBV5-1 and TRBJ2-2 gives the full variable domain: KAGVTQTPRYLIKTRGQQVTLSCSPISGHRSVSWYQQTPGQGLQFLFEYFSETQRNKGNFPGRFSGRQFSNSRSEMNVSTLELGDSALYLCASSWATGNTGELFFGEGSRLTVL.